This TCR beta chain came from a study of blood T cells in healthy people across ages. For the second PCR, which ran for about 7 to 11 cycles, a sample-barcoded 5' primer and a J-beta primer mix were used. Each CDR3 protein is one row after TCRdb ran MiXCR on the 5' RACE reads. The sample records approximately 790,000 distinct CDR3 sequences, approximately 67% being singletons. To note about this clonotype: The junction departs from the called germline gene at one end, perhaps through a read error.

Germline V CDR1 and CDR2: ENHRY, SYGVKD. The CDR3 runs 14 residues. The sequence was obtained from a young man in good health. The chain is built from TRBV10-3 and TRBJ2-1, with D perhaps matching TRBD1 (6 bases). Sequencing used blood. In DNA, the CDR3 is TGTGCCATCAGTGAGGGGGACAAACACAATGGGCAGTTCTTC. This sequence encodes CAISEGDKHNGQFF.